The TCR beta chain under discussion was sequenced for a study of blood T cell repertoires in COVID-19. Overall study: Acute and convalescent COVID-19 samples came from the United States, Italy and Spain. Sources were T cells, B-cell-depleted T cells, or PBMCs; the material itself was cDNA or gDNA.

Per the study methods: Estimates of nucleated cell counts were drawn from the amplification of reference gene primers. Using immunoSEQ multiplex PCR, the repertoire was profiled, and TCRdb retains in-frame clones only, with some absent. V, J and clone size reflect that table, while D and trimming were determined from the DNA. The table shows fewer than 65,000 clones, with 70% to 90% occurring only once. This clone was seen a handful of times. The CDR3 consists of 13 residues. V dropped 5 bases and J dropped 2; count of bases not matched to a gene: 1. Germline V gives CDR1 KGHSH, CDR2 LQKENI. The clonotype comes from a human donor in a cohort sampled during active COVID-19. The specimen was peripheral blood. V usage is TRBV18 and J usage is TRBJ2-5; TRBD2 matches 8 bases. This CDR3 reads CASSSSGQETQYF. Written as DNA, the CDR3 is TGTGCCAGCTCATCTAGCGGGCAAGAGACCCAGTACTTC.